This TCR beta chain was observed in a study of T cell changes during pregnancy in multiple sclerosis. Repertoires were generated with immunoSEQ multiplex PCR, while TCRdb's copy carries only in-frame clones and drops some. The sample carries around 16,000 clones, approximately 80% recorded once. Germline CDR1 reads MNHEY; CDR2 reads SMNVEV (reference sequence). Trimming removed 0 bases from V and 5 bases from J; junction bases left unmatched: 25. The CDR3 is made up of 23 amino acids. V and J are TRBV27 and TRBJ1-2; 12 bases are shared with TRBD1. Specimen: CD8+ T cells from peripheral blood mononuclear cells, collected after pregnancy. This TCR was recovered from a female donor in good health, enrolled as a control in a pregnancy study. DNA of the CDR3: TGTGCCAGCAGTTTATCGGGGGGACAGGGGGCGGAAAAAGGCAGGGCCTGGGCGTATGGCTACACCTTC. Translating it yields CASSLSGGQGAEKGRAWAYGYTF.